This TCR beta chain was identified in a study of T cells in Graves' hyperthyroidism and ophthalmopathy. Broader study findings: Stable hyperthyroidism and ophthalmopathy were separated using 13 V-J signatures.

Amplified regions were TCR beta CDR3 sequences from RNA transcripts. The HTBI primer set was used in a first-round RT-PCR of the TCR CDR3. One entry per CDR3 protein, called by TCRdb with MiXCR from the multiplex PCR reads. The table has a few hundred thousand distinct CDR3 sequences, about half seen once. The CDR3 runs to 15 residues. V was shortened by 2 bases and J by 2 bases, with 10 bases between the two germline ends. The germline V gene encodes CDR1 SGHNT and CDR2 YENEEA. This clonotype was observed at least ten times. What it recognizes is unknown. The sequenced material came from peripheral blood or thyroid tissue (not recorded which). This sequence was found in a woman aged 18-29 years with Graves' hyperthyroidism. The V gene is TRBV11-3, the J gene TRBJ1-3, with D possibly matching TRBD1 (5 bases). CDR3 residues: CASSLQGDPGNTIYF. The CDR3 DNA follows: TGTGCCAGCAGCTTACAAGGGGATCCTGGAAACACCATATATTTT.